One sample yielded the 20 T cell receptor beta chains listed below, sequenced in a study of blood T cell repertoires in COVID-19. The data were produced by immunoSEQ multiplex PCR, yet TCRdb's version contains in-frame clones alone and is incomplete. This table has about 130,000 clones, roughly 91% appearing once. Specimen: peripheral blood. The source of these receptors is a man between 60 and 75 years old with COVID-19, enrolled during active disease.

This clone was picked up one time. This sequence joins TRBV3-1 (or the pseudogene TRBV3-2) and TRBJ1-2; D unresolved. Looked up from germline, CDR1 is LGHDT and CDR2 is YNNKEL (reference sequence). The length of the CDR3 is 13 residues. V was shortened by 1 base and J by 3 bases, with 6 bases between the two germline ends. CDR3 sequence: CASSQVSHYGYTF. DNA for the CDR3: TGTGCCAGCAGCCAAGTCAGTCACTATGGCTACACCTTC.

V and J are TRBV7-6 and TRBJ1-4, with D possibly being TRBD1 (5 bases). Trimming pared 1 base from V and 8 bases from J, leaving 14 bases between. The CDR3 spans 15 residues. The germline CDR1 and CDR2 sequences are SGHVS and FNYEAQ. The CDR3 sequence is CASSLGVGQGEKLFF. For the CDR3, the DNA is TGTGCCAGCAGCTTAGGAGTTGGCCAGGGAGAAAAACTGTTTTTT.

The rearrangement uses TRBV6-5 and TRBJ2-5, with 7 bases lining up with TRBD2. V trimming: 8 bases; J trimming: 3 bases; junction bases outside the gene matches: 12. The CDR3 is 15 residues long. Looked up from germline, CDR1 is MNHEY and CDR2 is SVGAGI. CDR3 amino acids: CASLDRAGTEETQYF. The DNA for the CDR3 is TGTGCCAGCCTGGATAGAGCGGGGACCGAAGAGACCCAGTACTTC.

This chain uses TRBV7-2 with TRBJ1-1; tentatively, D is TRBD1 (5 bases). The length of the CDR3 is 14 residues. V dropped 5 bases and J dropped 5 bases, with 15 bases sitting between them. Germline V CDR1 and CDR2: SGHTA, FQGNSA. The DNA for the CDR3 is TGTGCCAGCAGCCAGTCCGGGGGGAGGACTGAAGCTTTCTTT. Residues: CASSQSGGRTEAFF.

This clone has a handful of counts. The genes are TRBV11-2 and TRBJ2-7, with TRBD2 matching 8 bases. Germline trimming cut 1 base from V and 3 bases from J; bases unmatched to any gene: 5. Germline CDR1 reads SGHAT; CDR2 reads FQNNGV. The CDR3 loop spans 15 amino acids. In DNA form, the CDR3 reads TGTGCCAGCAGCTTAGTGCTTAGCGGGGACTACGAGCAGTACTTC. It encodes CASSLVLSGDYEQYF.

This clone was seen just once. The chain combines TRBV12-2 with TRBJ1-2. TRBV12-2 is an annotated pseudogene. The CDR3 has 15 amino acids. The CDR3 sequence: CASRLGEALTYGYTF. The CDR3 DNA follows: TGTGCAAGTCGCTTAGGTGAGGCATTGACGTATGGCTACACCTTC.

The gene calls are TRBV7-9 and TRBJ1-2, with TRBD1 matching 10 bases. The trim removed 5 bases at V and 7 bases at J, leaving 10 bases unmatched. Germline V gives CDR1 SEHNR, CDR2 FQNEAQ (reference sequence). CDR3 size: 15 residues. This CDR3 reads CASSPTIDRGLGYTF. CDR3 in DNA: TGTGCCAGCAGCCCGACGATTGACAGGGGGCTTGGCTACACCTTC.

In this sample, this clone turned up a few times. The rearrangement joins TRBV5-5 to TRBJ1-5, with D perhaps TRBD1 (5 bases). CDR1 and CDR2 from the germline V gene are SGHKS and YYEKEE (reference sequence). The CDR3 loop spans 17 amino acids. V lost 0 bases to trimming and J lost 3 bases, with 16 bases between them. The CDR3 region is CASSLGDLTRDNQPQHF. CDR3 DNA: TGTGCCAGCAGCTTGGGGGACTTAACAAGGGACAATCAGCCCCAGCATTTT.

V gene TRBV18 combines with J gene TRBJ2-5; D remains ambiguous. CDR3 size: 11 residues. V was shortened by 3 bases and J by 5 bases, with 4 bases between the two germline ends. From germline, CDR1 is KGHSH and CDR2 LQKENI. As DNA, the CDR3 is TGTGCCAGCTCACCTCAGGAGACCCAGTACTTC. It specifies CASSPQETQYF.

This clone was recorded once. The rearrangement uses TRBV6-2 or TRBV6-3 and TRBJ2-7; no clear D gene. The CDR3 sequence is 13 residues long. Germline CDR1 MNHEY, CDR2 SVGEGT. The germline V and J ends were trimmed by 2 bases and 3 bases, with 8 bases remaining between them. This CDR3 reads CASSYGDNYEQYF. CDR3 bases: TGTGCCAGCAGTTACGGCGACAACTACGAGCAGTACTTC.

The chain combines TRBV9 with TRBJ1-2; D is ambiguous. The CDR3 covers 15 residues. The V end lost 4 bases, the J end lost 6 bases, and 19 bases lay between the germline ends. Germline V CDR1 and CDR2: SGDLS, YYNGEE. Here the CDR3 DNA reads TGTGCCAGCAGCCCTTCAGTGGGCATCGTTCATGGCTACACCTTC. Its protein is CASSPSVGIVHGYTF. The full variable domain, rest sourced from reference TRBV9 and TRBJ1-2, is DSGVTQTPKHLITATGQRVTLRCSPRSGDLSVYWYQQSLDQGLQFLIQYYNGEERAKGNILERFSAQQFPDLHSELNLSSLELGDSALYFCASSPSVGIVHGYTFGSGTRLTVV.

This chain connects TRBV7-9 to TRBJ2-5; D unclear. Trimming stripped 3 bases from V and 1 base from J, with 6 bases between. This CDR3 comprises 13 residues. CDR1 and CDR2 from the germline V gene are SEHNR and FQNEAQ (reference sequence). The CDR3 DNA reads as TGTGCCAGCAGCTTGTTCTCCCAAGAGACCCAGTACTTC. This encodes CASSLFSQETQYF.

The CDR3: CASSSRDLEETQYF. The CDR3 nucleotides read TGTGCCAGCAGTTCCCGGGACTTAGAAGAGACCCAGTACTTC. V usage is TRBV27 and J usage is TRBJ2-5, with D possibly TRBD2 on 6 matching bases. This CDR3 has 14 residues. Trimming stripped 4 bases from V and 3 bases from J, with 12 bases between. CDR1 and CDR2 from the germline V gene are MNHEY and SMNVEV (reference sequence).

The V gene is TRBV4-2, the J gene TRBJ1-6; TRBD1 might be the D (5 bases). Germline CDR1 is LGHNA and CDR2 is YNFKEQ. V lost 0 bases and J lost 2, with 5 bases in between. The CDR3 has 15 amino acids. The CDR3 here is CASSQDRAYNSPLHF. The CDR3 DNA sequence: TGTGCCAGCAGCCAAGACAGGGCCTATAATTCACCCCTCCACTTT.

The sample holds one count of this clone. The chain carries TRBV4-2 and TRBJ2-3, with 15 positions matching TRBD2. The J segment lost 5 bases and the V segment lost 1 base, leaving 4 bases of the junction unmatched. CDR3 length equals 17 residues. Germline V gene lookup returns CDR1 LGHNA and CDR2 YNFKEQ. CDR3 sequence: CASSQGTSGGAKDTQYF. CDR3 in DNA: TGTGCCAGCAGCCAAGGGACTAGCGGGGGGGCCAAAGATACGCAGTATTTT.

The genes are TRBV14 and TRBJ2-1; unclear D gene. The germline gives CDR1 SGHDN, CDR2 FVKESK. The CDR3 spans 11 residues. V was trimmed by 1 base and J by 10 bases, leaving 5 bases between them. CDR3 sequence: CASSQAREQFF. CDR3 DNA: TGTGCCAGCAGCCAAGCTAGAGAGCAGTTCTTC.

This clone was found a few times. The rearrangement links TRBV19 to TRBJ2-5; D possibly corresponds to TRBD2 (5 bases). With 1 base removed from V and 5 bases from J, the gap between germline ends came to 5 bases. CDR1 and CDR2 from the germline V gene are LNHDA and SQIVND (reference sequence). The CDR3 contains 12 residues. This CDR3 is CASSIGGETQYF. The CDR3 DNA reads TGTGCCAGTAGTATAGGAGGGGAGACCCAGTACTTC.

J is TRBJ1-5 and V is TRBV18; D gene unclear. The CDR3 is 14 residues long. The germline gives CDR1 KGHSH, CDR2 LQKENI. V lost 6 bases to trimming and J lost 0 bases, with 9 bases between them. This chain's CDR3 is CASSREGSNQPQHF. The CDR3 nucleotides read TGTGCCAGCTCCCGGGAGGGTAGCAATCAGCCCCAGCATTTT.

The sample holds a few counts of this clone. The chain has TRBV7-9 and TRBJ1-5; 10 nucleotides match TRBD1. CDR3 size: 14 residues. Trimming took 11 bases from V and 3 from J; bases not matched to a gene: 7. Germline values: CDR1 SEHNR, CDR2 FQNEAQ (reference sequence). The CDR3 region is CAGTGTGANQPQHF. DNA of the CDR3: TGTGCCGGAACCGGGACAGGGGCCAATCAGCCCCAGCATTTT.

The CDR3 protein is CASSYDGEVDNSPLHF. The CDR3, as DNA: TGTGCCAGCAGTTACGATGGGGAGGTCGATAATTCACCCCTCCACTTT. The gene calls are TRBV6-5 and TRBJ1-6; D unresolved. This CDR3 is 16 amino acids long. CDR1 and CDR2 (germline): MNHEY, SVGAGI. The V gene lost 2 bases and the J gene lost 5 bases, with 13 bases spanning the gap.